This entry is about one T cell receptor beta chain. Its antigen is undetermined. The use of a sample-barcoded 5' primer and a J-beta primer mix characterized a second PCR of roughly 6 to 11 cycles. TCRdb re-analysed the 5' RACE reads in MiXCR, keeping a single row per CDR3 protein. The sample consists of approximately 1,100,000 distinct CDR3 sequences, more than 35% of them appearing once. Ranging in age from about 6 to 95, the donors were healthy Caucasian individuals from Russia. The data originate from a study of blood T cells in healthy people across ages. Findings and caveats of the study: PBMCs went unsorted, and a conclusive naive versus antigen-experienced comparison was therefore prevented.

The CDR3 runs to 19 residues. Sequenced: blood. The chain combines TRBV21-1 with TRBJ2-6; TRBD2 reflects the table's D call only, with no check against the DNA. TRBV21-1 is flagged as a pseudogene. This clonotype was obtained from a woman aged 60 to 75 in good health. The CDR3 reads CASSKLRSSEKAGANVLTF. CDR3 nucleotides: TGTGCCAGCAGCAAATTGCGGTCTAGTGAGAAGGCTGGGGCCAACGTCCTGACTTTC.